The 23 T cell receptor beta chains reported below all come from one sample, sequenced in a study of cytomegalovirus exposure and HLA in healthy donors. PCR amplification relied on 60 Vbeta primers (plus 13 Jbeta primers). Assay used: immunoSEQ multiplex PCR; TCRdb lists only in-frame clones, some missing. The sample comprises around 80,000 clones, approximately 60% of which are singletons, and 4% to 5.5% rests with the top ten. The specimen was PBMCs. The source of these receptors is a male donor in good health and CMV-seropositive.

V and J are TRBV18 and TRBJ1-5, with 8 bases matching TRBD1. V lost 0 bases, J lost 5 bases, and 6 bases stayed unmatched. CDR3 size: 16 residues. In germline, CDR1 is KGHSH, CDR2 LQKENI. The CDR3 sequence: CASSPPGTGLYQPQHF. Written as DNA, the CDR3 is TGTGCCAGCTCACCACCCGGGACAGGCCTTTATCAGCCCCAGCATTTT.

The chain has TRBV14 and TRBJ2-5, with 7 bases aligning to TRBD1. CDR1 is SGHDN, CDR2 FVKESK, per germline. V was pared by 0 bases and J by 5 bases, with 9 bases of the junction left unmatched. The CDR3 totals 16 residues. CDR3 residues: CASSQDQTGQFETQYF. The CDR3 DNA sequence: TGTGCCAGCAGCCAAGATCAGACGGGACAGTTTGAGACCCAGTACTTC.

The chain is built from TRBV30 and TRBJ1-5; no definite D call. V lost 1 base and J lost 1, with 11 bases in between. CDR1 is GTSNPN, CDR2 SVGIG, per germline (reference sequence). The CDR3 runs 15 residues. CDR3 residues: CAWSESARSNQPQHF. The CDR3, as DNA: TGTGCCTGGAGTGAGAGTGCGAGGAGCAATCAGCCCCAGCATTTT.

The V and J genes are TRBV6-1 and TRBJ2-7; 8 nucleotides match TRBD2. This CDR3 is built from 15 residues. V shed 10 bases and J 0 bases; nucleotides not matched to a gene: 11. Germline V CDR1 and CDR2: MNHNS, SASEGT. CDR3 nucleotides: TGTGCCATCCTCGGGGAGCGGGAGAGCTCCTACGAGCAGTACTTC. Amino acids: CAILGERESSYEQYF.

The rearrangement uses TRBV7-2 and TRBJ2-1, with 11 bases aligning to TRBD2. CDR3 size: 16 residues. With V trimmed by 3 bases and J by 0 bases, 1 base remained unmatched. Germline V gene lookup returns CDR1 SGHTA and CDR2 FQGNSA. The CDR3 sequence: CASSLLAGGSYNEQFF. As DNA, the CDR3 is TGTGCCAGCAGCTTGCTAGCGGGAGGCTCCTACAATGAGCAGTTCTTC.

V and J are TRBV6-1 and TRBJ1-6; D perhaps matches TRBD1 (5 bases). The V and J ends lost 6 bases and 2 bases respectively, with 11 bases between them. The germline gives CDR1 MNHNS, CDR2 SASEGT. The CDR3 loop spans 15 amino acids. The CDR3 reads CASRDSFPYNSPLHF. The CDR3 region has the DNA TGTGCCAGCAGAGACAGTTTCCCCTATAATTCACCCCTCCACTTT.

This clone was seen only a few times. The chain joins TRBV7-8 to TRBJ2-7, with D perhaps matching TRBD2 (6 bases). CDR3 length: 15 residues. Trimming pared 3 bases from V and 1 base from J, leaving 13 bases between. Germline V lookup: CDR1 SGHVS, CDR2 FQNEAQ. As DNA, the CDR3 is TGTGCCAGCAGCTTGCTGGGGGGAGCATCCTACGAGCAGTACTTC. Encoded protein: CASSLLGGASYEQYF. Variable domain in full (rest from reference TRBV7-8 and TRBJ2-7): GAGVSQSPRYKVAKRGQDVALRCDPISGHVSLFWYQQALGQGPEFLTYFQNEAQLDKSGLPSDRFFAERPEGSVSTLKIQRTQQEDSAVYLCASSLLGGASYEQYFGPGTRLTVT.

This clone is labeled as medium-sized. The CDR3 here is CATSPTPREVHEQFF. Here the CDR3 DNA reads TGTGCCACCAGCCCCACCCCTCGGGAAGTGCATGAGCAGTTCTTC. This chain connects TRBV15 to TRBJ2-1; maybe TRBD2 (5 bases). CDR1 LNHNV and CDR2 YYDKDF come from the germline V gene (reference sequence). The CDR3 spans 15 residues. V was cut by 5 bases and J by 8 bases, with 19 bases left in between.

The chain is built from TRBV18 and TRBJ1-1; tentatively, D is TRBD1 (5 bases). The ends were cut back, 2 bases at V and 2 bases at J, with 6 bases in the middle. There are 13 residues in the CDR3. Germline CDR1 is KGHSH and CDR2 is LQKENI. CDR3 residues: CASSPGQNTEAFF. In DNA, the CDR3 is TGTGCCAGCTCACCAGGACAAAACACTGAAGCTTTCTTT. The full variable domain, completed using reference TRBV18 and TRBJ1-1, is NAGVMQNPRHLVRRRGQEARLRCSPMKGHSHVYWYRQLPEEGLKFMVYLQKENIIDESGMPKERFSAEFPKEGPSILRIQQVVRGDSAAYFCASSPGQNTEAFFGQGTRLTVV.

The CDR3 loop reads CASSVGGRSEQFF. CDR3 bases: TGTGCCAGCAGCGTAGGGGGGCGGTCCGAGCAGTTCTTC. This chain uses TRBV9 with TRBJ2-1, with D possibly matching TRBD1 (6 bases). The germline gives CDR1 SGDLS, CDR2 YYNGEE. V lost 0 bases and J lost 10, with 11 bases in between. The CDR3 sequence is 13 residues long.

The chain has TRBV4-2 and TRBJ1-1; D not certain. Between the trimmed V and J ends, which lost 0 bases and 8 bases, there was a span of 10 bases. This CDR3 spans 13 amino acids. Germline CDR1 LGHNA, CDR2 YNFKEQ. The CDR3 DNA reads TGTGCCAGCAGCCAAGAATGGAGTCCAGAAGCTTTCTTT. Protein: CASSQEWSPEAFF.

The V and J genes are TRBV6-1 and TRBJ1-5; TRBD1 might be the D (6 bases). CDR1 and CDR2 from the germline V gene are MNHNS and SASEGT. Between the trimmed V and J ends, which lost 6 bases and 4 bases, there was a span of 16 bases. The CDR3 extends over 15 amino acids. The CDR3 loop reads CASSADSVINQPQHF. As DNA, the CDR3 is TGTGCCAGCAGCGCGGACAGTGTAATTAATCAGCCCCAGCATTTT.

This clone was counted only a few times. V gene TRBV19 combines with J gene TRBJ2-6; 8 bases fit TRBD2. The CDR3 consists of 15 residues. After removal of 7 bases from V and 2 bases from J, the junction contained 4 bases not matched to a gene. Per germline, CDR1 LNHDA and CDR2 SQIVND (reference sequence). DNA of the CDR3: TGTGCCAGTAACCGGGGGGGGCCTGGGGCCAACGTCCTGACTTTC. This encodes CASNRGGPGANVLTF.

This clone was counted between two and nine times. J is TRBJ1-5 and V is TRBV27; D perhaps matches TRBD1 (5 bases). V shed 1 base and J shed 5 bases, with 6 bases lying between them. The CDR3 spans 13 residues. From germline, CDR1 is MNHEY and CDR2 SMNVEV (reference sequence). CDR3 nucleotide sequence: TGTGCCAGCAGTTTATTAGGGGATCAGCCCCAGCATTTT. Translation gives CASSLLGDQPQHF.

There are a few counts of this clone. The chain carries TRBV2 and TRBJ1-1; D unresolved. Germline loops: CDR1 SNHLY, CDR2 FYNNEI. The CDR3 spans 11 residues. Deletions cut 4 bases from V and 8 bases from J, with 8 bases between. CDR3 nucleotides: TGTGCCAGCAGTGTTCGGGTCGAAGCTTTCTTT. It codes for CASSVRVEAFF.

The chain is built from TRBV2 and TRBJ1-5; TRBD1 matches at 10 bases. The V and J ends lost 7 bases and 9 bases, in that order; junction bases with no gene match: 6. Per the germline V gene, CDR1 is SNHLY and CDR2 is FYNNEI. The CDR3 consists of 13 residues. CDR3 sequence (DNA): TGTGCCAGCACGACAGGGGGCATCGGGCCCCAGCATTTT. It specifies CASTTGGIGPQHF.

This clone was seen a handful of times. This rearrangement joins TRBV7-8 to TRBJ2-3; the match to TRBD2 covers 10 bases. The CDR3 totals 16 residues. CDR1 is SGHVS, CDR2 FQNEAQ, per germline. Trimming cost V 5 bases and J 6 bases; bases outside gene matches: 11. The CDR3 reads CASSPARSGGADTQYF. Here the CDR3 DNA reads TGTGCCAGCAGCCCGGCAAGGAGCGGGGGGGCGGATACGCAGTATTTT.

This chain uses TRBV5-4 with TRBJ2-3; tentative D call: TRBD2 (6 bases). CDR1 SGHNT and CDR2 YYREEE come from the germline V gene (reference sequence). The ends were cut back, 0 bases at V and 1 base at J, with 18 bases in the middle. This CDR3 contains 18 residues. CDR3 DNA sequence: TGTGCCAGCAGCTTGGCGAGAGAGGGACTTGTCCGCACAGATACGCAGTATTTT. Translating gives CASSLAREGLVRTDTQYF.

The J gene is TRBJ2-7, the V gene TRBV29-1; 12 bases align to TRBD2. The V segment lost 4 bases and the J segment 4 bases; nucleotides outside the gene matches: 5. This CDR3 comprises 14 residues. The germline CDR1 and CDR2 sequences are SQVTM and ANQGSEA. CDR3 coding DNA: TGCAGCGTTGTTCCCCTAGCGGGAGGGTACGAGCAGTACTTC. Translated, it gives CSVVPLAGGYEQYF.

The chain recombines TRBV20-1 with TRBJ2-1; D is possibly TRBD2 (5 bases). V dropped 3 bases and J dropped 8 bases, with 8 bases sitting between them. CDR1 is DFQATT, CDR2 SNEGSKA, per germline (reference sequence). The CDR3 consists of 11 residues. CDR3 residues: CSASYGDEQFF. The DNA of the CDR3 is TGCAGTGCTAGTTACGGGGATGAGCAGTTCTTC.

The rearrangement joins TRBV19 to TRBJ1-5; D perhaps matches TRBD1 (5 bases). With 9 bases removed from V and 2 bases from J, the gap between germline ends came to 17 bases. This CDR3 has 15 amino acids. Germline-derived CDR1 and CDR2 are LNHDA and SQIVND (reference sequence). The CDR3 nucleotides read TGTGCCAGCCGGGGAGGGACGGACCGCAATCAGCCCCAGCATTTT. It codes for CASRGGTDRNQPQHF. The full variable domain, rest sourced from reference TRBV19 and TRBJ1-5, is DGGITQSPKYLFRKEGQNVTLSCEQNLNHDAMYWYRQDPGQGLRLIYYSQIVNDFQKGDIAEGYSVSREKKESFPLTVTSAQKNPTAFYLCASRGGTDRNQPQHFGDGTRLSIL.

In its sample, this clone was seen once. V usage is TRBV2 and J usage is TRBJ1-2; a weak D match, TRBD1 (5 bases). Germline V gene data show CDR1 as SNHLY and CDR2 as FYNNEI. This CDR3 is 14 amino acids long. Trimming left V 5 bases short and J 10 bases short, with 20 bases between. The CDR3 region is CASSRQGTPMDYTF. Here the CDR3 DNA reads TGTGCCAGCAGTCGGCAGGGAACCCCTATGGACTACACCTTC.

This clone occurred a few times. The chain is built from TRBV5-5 and TRBJ2-7, with a weak D call TRBD1 (6 bases). In germline, CDR1 is SGHKS, CDR2 YYEKEE (reference sequence). The CDR3 is 14 residues long. Trimming removed 1 base from V and 4 bases from J, with 12 bases in between. CDR3 sequence: CASSLRQDFYEQYF. For the CDR3, the DNA is TGTGCCAGCAGCTTGCGACAGGATTTTTACGAGCAGTACTTC.